Presented here are 4 T cell receptor beta chains from one specimen sequenced in a study of T cells in Graves' hyperthyroidism and ophthalmopathy (dated by TCRdb to between 2018 and 2021). The library was made by multiplex PCR. Sequencer: Illumina HiSeq 2000. The TCR beta CDR3 regions were amplified from RNA transcripts. A first-round RT-PCR of the TCR CDR3 used the HTBI primer set with the Qiagen OneStep RT-PCR kit. The public reads were reprocessed in TCRdb via fastp at Q25 and MiXCR, keeping in-frame beta chains. When rows share a CDR3 protein, they turn into one entry using the most common DNA and genes. The sample yields hundreds of thousands of distinct CDR3 sequences; approximately 20% were counted once. Less than 55% of the sample belongs to the ten largest clones. Sequences were obtained from blood. Every receptor here comes from a middle-aged man with Graves' ophthalmopathy.

The CDR3 reads CAWSVFYGETQYF. CDR3 in DNA: TGTGCCTGGAGTGTTTTTTATGGGGAGACCCAGTACTTC. This chain connects TRBV30 to TRBJ2-5; D not resolved. V was cut by 0 bases and J by 5 bases, with 10 bases left in between. The CDR3 spans 13 residues. Looked up from germline, CDR1 is GTSNPN and CDR2 is SVGIG (reference sequence).

This clonotype showed up just a few times. The rearrangement uses TRBV27 and TRBJ1-5, with D tentatively TRBD1 (5 bases). The CDR3 is 13 amino acids. V lost 6 bases, J lost 7 bases, and 13 bases lay in between. CDR1 is MNHEY, CDR2 SMNVEV, per germline (reference sequence). The CDR3 DNA sequence: TGTGCCAGCAGCTTCTCTCAGGGCCAGCCCCAGCATTTT. This sequence encodes CASSFSQGQPQHF.

V gene TRBV4-2 combines with J gene TRBJ2-7; the D is unclear. In germline, CDR1 is LGHNA, CDR2 YNFKEQ. CDR3 length: 13 amino acids. V lost 1 base, J lost 5 bases, and 9 bases lay in between. The CDR3 loop reads CASSQVPAHEQYF. CDR3 nucleotide sequence: TGTGCCAGCAGCCAAGTTCCAGCCCACGAGCAGTACTTC.

This clonotype was recorded at least ten times. The chain combines TRBV28 with TRBJ2-7; 9 bases align to TRBD1. The CDR3 sequence is 14 residues long. J was trimmed by 4 bases and V by 5 bases; bases with no gene match: 6. In germline, CDR1 is MDHEN, CDR2 SYDVKM. The CDR3 DNA sequence: TGTGCCAGCAGTGAGACAGGGGGTGGATACGAGCAGTACTTC. Its translation: CASSETGGGYEQYF.